A selection of T cell receptor beta chains follows, all from one sample in a study of immune evolution from preneoplasia to lung adenocarcinoma. Using immunoSEQ multiplex PCR, the repertoire was profiled, and TCRdb retains in-frame clones only, with some absent. The sample has more than 4,000 clones, roughly three quarters seen once. Sequences were obtained from FFPE invasive lung adenocarcinoma tissue. These receptors all stem from a person aged 65 to 79 with invasive lung adenocarcinoma. Some clones in this sample may be carry-over from other donors' samples. The conserved cysteine and the conserved F or W are not part of the CDR3 here. Rows give clone size only sometimes, using once, few, many, or a class for an expanded clone.

clone_size j_call v_call cdr3_aa
once TRBJ1-5 TRBV5-1 ASSATGDNQPQH
NA TRBJ1-2 TRBV27 ASSREGNYGYT
NA TRBJ1-2 TRBV18 ASSPYRTSDGYT
NA TRBJ2-7 TRBV7-9 ASSHNRQGQY
NA TRBJ2-7 TRBV4-2 ASSQTSGGASYEQY
once TRBJ2-7 TRBV27 ASSLQGANYEQY
NA TRBJ2-1 TRBV19 ASNPQNSGRDEQF
NA TRBJ1-2 TRBV5-4 ASSLEGGTRGYT
NA TRBJ2-3 TRBV27 ASQGTDTQY
NA TRBJ2-3 TRBV18 ASSPAGRSTDTQY
once TRBJ2-1 TRBV14 ASSQESVQF
NA TRBJ2-7 TRBV30 AWDRGSSYEQY
NA TRBJ2-7 TRBV6-5 ASSYRMTGGYEQY
NA TRBJ1-1 TRBV28 ASSPHRVNTEAF
NA TRBJ1-1 TRBV11-2 ASSLTGLILTEAF
NA TRBJ2-5 TRBV15 ATSRGRDRQETQY
NA TRBJ2-1 TRBV5-4 ASSLATGTGGNEQF
NA TRBJ1-3 TRBV30 AGLKRVQNGNTIY
NA TRBJ2-5 TRBV7-6 ASSQTSGGQETQY
NA TRBJ1-3 TRBV5-1 ASSLRGVGTGNTIY
once TRBJ2-1 TRBV7-2 ASSGYNEQF
NA TRBJ1-2 TRBV27 ASSTEGNYGYT
NA TRBJ2-2 TRBV28 ASTAGEGTGELF
NA TRBJ1-1 TRBV15 AASRGGGMGNTEAF
NA TRBJ1-2 TRBV28 ASTGPNYGYT
once TRBJ1-1 TRBV11-2 ASSLGAGAAGHTEAF
NA TRBJ2-4 TRBV18 ASSPEGNIQY
once TRBJ1-5 TRBV6-5 ASSYGGSQPQH
NA TRBJ2-3 TRBV30 AWGTGSDTQY
NA TRBJ1-4 TRBV6-5 ASSPTHPDSLF
NA TRBJ2-6 TRBV5-1 ASSPSDGANVLT
NA TRBJ2-3 TRBV6-5 ASRTGKDTQY
NA TRBJ2-7 TRBV30 VWSVPYEQY
large TRBJ2-3 TRBV19 ASRREGTDTQY
few TRBJ2-4 TRBV7-2 ASSSSGSSSIQY
NA NA TRBV28 ASNPSGGSYEQY
NA TRBJ2-4 TRBV2 ASSDPLAKNIQY
NA TRBJ2-5 TRBV9 ASSVSGRQETQY
NA TRBJ1-2 TRBV11-3 ASSLARGHGYT
NA TRBJ2-7 TRBV11-3 ASSPSGAAGY
NA TRBJ2-3 TRBV4-2 ASSQTFRLAATDTQY
NA TRBJ2-1 TRBV28 ASGSVGAVYNEQF
once TRBJ1-1 TRBV5-6 ASSSLGVYTEAF
NA TRBJ2-2 TRBV25-1 ASGTGTNTGELF
NA TRBJ2-3 TRBV20-1 SARSVDTQY
NA TRBJ1-6 TRBV14 ASSRLDRGDSPLH
NA TRBJ1-1 TRBV9 ASSPRQGGNTEAF
NA TRBJ2-3 TRBV7-3 ASSSTGGPLDTQY
large TRBJ1-4 TRBV7-3 ASSQGWANEKLF